This T cell receptor (beta chain) was profiled in a study of T cells in Graves' hyperthyroidism and ophthalmopathy. Amplification yielded TCR beta CDR3 regions, with RNA transcripts as the source. The HTBI set primed first-round TCR CDR3 RT-PCR. TCRdb analysed the multiplex PCR reads with MiXCR anew, one entry per CDR3 protein. The data contain 300,000 to 450,000 distinct CDR3 sequences, about 12% of them singletons. This CDR3 is built from 15 residues. The V and J ends lost 6 bases and 4 bases respectively, with 16 bases between them. This chain uses TRBV12-3 or TRBV12-4 with TRBJ1-5; D not resolved. The receptor was isolated from a woman between 18 and 29 years old with Graves' hyperthyroidism. Material: blood. The CDR3 DNA is TGTGCCAGCAGCCCTTGGGCCGGGGTTAATCAGCCCCAGCATTTT. This codes for CASSPWAGVNQPQHF.